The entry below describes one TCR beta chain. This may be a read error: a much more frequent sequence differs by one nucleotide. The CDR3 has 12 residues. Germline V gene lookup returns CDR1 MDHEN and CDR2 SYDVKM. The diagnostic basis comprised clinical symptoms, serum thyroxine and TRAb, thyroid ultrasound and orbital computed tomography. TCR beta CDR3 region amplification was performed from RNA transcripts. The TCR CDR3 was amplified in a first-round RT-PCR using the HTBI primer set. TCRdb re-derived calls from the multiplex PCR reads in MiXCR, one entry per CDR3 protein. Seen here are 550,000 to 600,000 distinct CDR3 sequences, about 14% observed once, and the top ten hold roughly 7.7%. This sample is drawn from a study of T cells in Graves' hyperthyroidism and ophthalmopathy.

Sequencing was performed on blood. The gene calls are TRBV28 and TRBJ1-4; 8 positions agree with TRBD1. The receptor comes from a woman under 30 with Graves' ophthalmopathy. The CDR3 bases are TGTGCCAGTGGACAGGGTTATGAAAAACTGCTTTTT. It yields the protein CASGQGYEKLLF.